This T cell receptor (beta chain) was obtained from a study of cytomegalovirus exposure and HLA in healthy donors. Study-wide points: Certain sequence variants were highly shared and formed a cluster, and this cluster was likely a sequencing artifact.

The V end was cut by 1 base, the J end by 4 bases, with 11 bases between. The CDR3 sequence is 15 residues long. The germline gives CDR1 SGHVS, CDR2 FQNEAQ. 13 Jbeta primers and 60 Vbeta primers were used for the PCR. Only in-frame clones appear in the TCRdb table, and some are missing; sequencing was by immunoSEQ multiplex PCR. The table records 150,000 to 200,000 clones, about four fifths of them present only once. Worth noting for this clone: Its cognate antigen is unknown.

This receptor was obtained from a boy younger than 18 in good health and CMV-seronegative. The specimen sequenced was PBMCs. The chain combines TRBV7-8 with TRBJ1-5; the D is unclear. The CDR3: CASSLGRTTNQPQHF. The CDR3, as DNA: TGTGCCAGCAGCTTAGGCAGAACCACGAATCAGCCCCAGCATTTT. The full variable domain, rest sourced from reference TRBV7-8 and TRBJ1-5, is GAGVSQSPRYKVAKRGQDVALRCDPISGHVSLFWYQQALGQGPEFLTYFQNEAQLDKSGLPSDRFFAERPEGSVSTLKIQRTQQEDSAVYLCASSLGRTTNQPQHFGDGTRLSIL.